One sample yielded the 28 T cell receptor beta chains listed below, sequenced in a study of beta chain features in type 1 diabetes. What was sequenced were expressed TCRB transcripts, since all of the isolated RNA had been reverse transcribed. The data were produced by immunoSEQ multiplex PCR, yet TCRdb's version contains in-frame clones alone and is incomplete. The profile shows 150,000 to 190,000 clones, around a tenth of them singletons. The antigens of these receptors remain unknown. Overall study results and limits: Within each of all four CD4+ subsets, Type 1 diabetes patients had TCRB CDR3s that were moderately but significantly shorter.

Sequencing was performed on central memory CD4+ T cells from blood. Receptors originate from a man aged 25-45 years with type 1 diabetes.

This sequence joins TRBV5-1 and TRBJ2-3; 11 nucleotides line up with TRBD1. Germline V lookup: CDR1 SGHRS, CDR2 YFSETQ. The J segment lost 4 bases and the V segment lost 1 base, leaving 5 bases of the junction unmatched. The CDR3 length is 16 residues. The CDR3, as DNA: TGCGCCAGCAGCTTGTCTGGACAGGGGGCTCCAGATACGCAGTATTTT. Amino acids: CASSLSGQGAPDTQYF.

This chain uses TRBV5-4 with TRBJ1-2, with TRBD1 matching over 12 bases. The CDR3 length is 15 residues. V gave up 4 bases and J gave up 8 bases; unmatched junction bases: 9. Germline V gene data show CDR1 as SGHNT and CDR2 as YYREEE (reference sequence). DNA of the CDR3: TGTGCCAGCAGCCGCCCGGGACAGGGGGCGGGGGGCTACACCTTC. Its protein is CASSRPGQGAGGYTF.

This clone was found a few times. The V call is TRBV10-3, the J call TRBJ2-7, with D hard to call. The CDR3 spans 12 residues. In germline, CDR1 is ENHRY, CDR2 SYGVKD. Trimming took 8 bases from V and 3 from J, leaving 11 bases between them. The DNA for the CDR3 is TGTGCCATCGCAAGATTCGGCTACGAGCAGTACTTC. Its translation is CAIARFGYEQYF.

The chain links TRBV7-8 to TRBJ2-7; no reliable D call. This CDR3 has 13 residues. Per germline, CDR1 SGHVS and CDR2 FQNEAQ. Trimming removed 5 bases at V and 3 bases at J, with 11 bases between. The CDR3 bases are TGTGCCAGCAGCCCCTTGGTAGACTACGAGCAGTACTTC. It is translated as CASSPLVDYEQYF.

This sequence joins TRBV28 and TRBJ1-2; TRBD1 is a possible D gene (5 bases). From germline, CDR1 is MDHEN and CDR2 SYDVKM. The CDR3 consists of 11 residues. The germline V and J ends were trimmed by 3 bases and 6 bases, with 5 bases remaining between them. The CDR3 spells CASSFRDGYTF. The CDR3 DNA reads TGTGCCAGCAGTTTCAGGGATGGCTACACCTTC.

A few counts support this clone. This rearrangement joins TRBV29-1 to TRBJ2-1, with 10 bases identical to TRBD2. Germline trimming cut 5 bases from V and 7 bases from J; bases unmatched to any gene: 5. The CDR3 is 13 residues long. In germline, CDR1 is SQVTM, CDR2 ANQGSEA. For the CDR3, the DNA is TGCAGCGTTACCGGGACTAGCGCGAATGAGCAGTTCTTC. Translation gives CSVTGTSANEQFF.

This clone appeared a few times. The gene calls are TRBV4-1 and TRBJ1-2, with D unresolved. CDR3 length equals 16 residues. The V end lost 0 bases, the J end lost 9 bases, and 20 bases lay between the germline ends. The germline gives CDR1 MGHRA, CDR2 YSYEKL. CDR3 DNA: TGCGCCAGCAGCCAAGAGTTCGAGTTCCTCACCGGGAGCTACACCTTC. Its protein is CASSQEFEFLTGSYTF.

The CDR3 is CASSLQGSQPQHF. The CDR3 nucleotides are TGCGCCAGCAGCCTACAGGGCTCTCAGCCCCAGCATTTT. The V and J genes are TRBV4-1 and TRBJ1-5; perhaps TRBD1 as D (6 bases). The CDR3 runs to 13 residues. Germline V gives CDR1 MGHRA, CDR2 YSYEKL. V lost 4 bases and J lost 6, with 10 bases in between.

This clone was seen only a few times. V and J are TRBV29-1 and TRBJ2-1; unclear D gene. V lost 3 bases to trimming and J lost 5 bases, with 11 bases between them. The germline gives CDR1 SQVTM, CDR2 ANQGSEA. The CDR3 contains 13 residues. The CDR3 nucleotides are TGCAGCGTTGAGTGGAACAGAGACAATGAGCAGTTCTTC. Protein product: CSVEWNRDNEQFF.

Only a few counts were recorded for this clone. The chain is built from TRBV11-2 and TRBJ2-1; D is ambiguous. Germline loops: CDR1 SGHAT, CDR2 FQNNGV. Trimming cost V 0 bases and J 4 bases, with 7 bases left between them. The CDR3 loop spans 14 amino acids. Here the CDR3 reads CASSLERPYNEQFF. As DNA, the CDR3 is TGTGCCAGCAGCTTAGAGCGGCCGTACAATGAGCAGTTCTTC.

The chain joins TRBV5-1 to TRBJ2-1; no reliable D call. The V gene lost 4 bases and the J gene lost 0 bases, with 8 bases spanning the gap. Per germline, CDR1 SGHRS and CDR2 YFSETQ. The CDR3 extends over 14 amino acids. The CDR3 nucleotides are TGCGCCAGCAGCGCGGTGGACTCCTACAATGAGCAGTTCTTC. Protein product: CASSAVDSYNEQFF.

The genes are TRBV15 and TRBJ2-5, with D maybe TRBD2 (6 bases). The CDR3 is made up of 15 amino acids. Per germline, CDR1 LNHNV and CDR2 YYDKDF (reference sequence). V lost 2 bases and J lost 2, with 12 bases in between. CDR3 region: CATSRQGLAQETQYF. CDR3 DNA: TGTGCCACCAGCAGACAGGGACTCGCTCAAGAGACCCAGTACTTC.

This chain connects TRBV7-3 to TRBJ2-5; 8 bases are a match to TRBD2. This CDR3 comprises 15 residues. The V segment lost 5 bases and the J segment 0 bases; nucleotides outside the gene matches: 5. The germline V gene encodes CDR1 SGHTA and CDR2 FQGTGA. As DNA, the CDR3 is TGTGCCAGCAGCGTTTATAGCGGGAACCAAGAGACCCAGTACTTC. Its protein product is CASSVYSGNQETQYF.

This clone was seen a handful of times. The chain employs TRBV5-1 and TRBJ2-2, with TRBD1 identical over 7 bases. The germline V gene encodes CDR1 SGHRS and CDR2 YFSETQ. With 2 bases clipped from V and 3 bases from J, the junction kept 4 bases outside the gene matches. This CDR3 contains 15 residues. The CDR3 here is CASSFGTVHTGELFF. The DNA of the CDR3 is TGCGCCAGCAGCTTCGGGACAGTACACACCGGGGAGCTGTTTTTT.

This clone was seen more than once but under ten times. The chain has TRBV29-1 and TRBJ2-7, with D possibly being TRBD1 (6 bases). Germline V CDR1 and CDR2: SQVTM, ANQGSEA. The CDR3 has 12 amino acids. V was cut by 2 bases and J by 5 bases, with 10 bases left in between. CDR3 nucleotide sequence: TGCAGCGTTGAAACGGCAGGGGACGAGCAGTACTTC. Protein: CSVETAGDEQYF.

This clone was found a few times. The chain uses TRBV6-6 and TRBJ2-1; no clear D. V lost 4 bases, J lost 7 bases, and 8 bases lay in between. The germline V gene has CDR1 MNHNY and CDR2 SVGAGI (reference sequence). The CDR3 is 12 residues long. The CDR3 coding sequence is TGTGCCAGCAGTTCCCGGGTGAATGAGCAGTTCTTC. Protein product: CASSSRVNEQFF.

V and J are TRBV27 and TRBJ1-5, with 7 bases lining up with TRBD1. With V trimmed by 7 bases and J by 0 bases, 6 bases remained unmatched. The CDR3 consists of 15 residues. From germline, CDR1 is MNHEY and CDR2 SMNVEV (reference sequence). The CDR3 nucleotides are TGTGCCAGCACTCGACAGGGTTATAGCAATCAGCCCCAGCATTTT. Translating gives CASTRQGYSNQPQHF.

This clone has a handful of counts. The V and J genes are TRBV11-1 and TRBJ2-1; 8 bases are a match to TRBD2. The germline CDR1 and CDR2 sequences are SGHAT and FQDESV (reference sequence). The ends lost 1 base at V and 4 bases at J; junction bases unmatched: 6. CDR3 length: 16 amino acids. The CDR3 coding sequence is TGTGCCAGCAGCTTAGAACTGGCGGGAGGTTACAATGAGCAGTTCTTC. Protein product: CASSLELAGGYNEQFF.

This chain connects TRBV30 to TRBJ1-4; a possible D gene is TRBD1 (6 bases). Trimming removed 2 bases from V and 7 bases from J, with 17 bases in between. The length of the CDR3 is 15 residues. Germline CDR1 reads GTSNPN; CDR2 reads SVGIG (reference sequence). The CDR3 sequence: CAWSPGRVGGEKLFF. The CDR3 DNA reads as TGTGCCTGGAGTCCGGGCCGGGTAGGGGGTGAAAAACTGTTTTTT.

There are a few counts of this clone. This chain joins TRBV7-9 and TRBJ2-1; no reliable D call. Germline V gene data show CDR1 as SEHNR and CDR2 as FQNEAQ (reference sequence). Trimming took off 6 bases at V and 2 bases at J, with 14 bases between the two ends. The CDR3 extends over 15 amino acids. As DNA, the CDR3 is TGTGCCAGCAGTCTGGTCGGGTGGACCTACAATGAGCAGTTCTTC. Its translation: CASSLVGWTYNEQFF.

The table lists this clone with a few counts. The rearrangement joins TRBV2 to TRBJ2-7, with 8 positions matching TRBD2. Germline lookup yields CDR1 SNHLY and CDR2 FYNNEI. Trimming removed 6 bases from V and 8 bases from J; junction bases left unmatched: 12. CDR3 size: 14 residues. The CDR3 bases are TGTGCCAGCAGGACGGGAGGGGGGGAGTGGAAGCAGTACTTC. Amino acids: CASRTGGGEWKQYF. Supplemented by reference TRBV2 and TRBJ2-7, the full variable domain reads EPEVTQTPSHQVTQMGQEVILRCVPISNHLYFYWYRQILGQKVEFLVSFYNNEISEKSEIFDDQFSVERPDGSNFTLKIRSTKLEDSAMYFCASRTGGGEWKQYFGPGTRLTVT.

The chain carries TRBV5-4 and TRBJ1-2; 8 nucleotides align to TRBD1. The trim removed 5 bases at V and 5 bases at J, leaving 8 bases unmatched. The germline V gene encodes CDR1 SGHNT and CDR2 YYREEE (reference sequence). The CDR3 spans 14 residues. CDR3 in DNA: TGTGCCAGCAGGACGCAGGGGGCGAAGTATGGCTACACCTTC. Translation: CASRTQGAKYGYTF.

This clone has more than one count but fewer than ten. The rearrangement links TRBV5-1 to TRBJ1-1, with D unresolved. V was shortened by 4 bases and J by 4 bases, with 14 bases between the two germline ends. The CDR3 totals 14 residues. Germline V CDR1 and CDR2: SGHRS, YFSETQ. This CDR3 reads CASSEGSRGTEAFF. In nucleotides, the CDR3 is TGCGCCAGCAGCGAAGGATCCCGGGGCACTGAAGCTTTCTTT.

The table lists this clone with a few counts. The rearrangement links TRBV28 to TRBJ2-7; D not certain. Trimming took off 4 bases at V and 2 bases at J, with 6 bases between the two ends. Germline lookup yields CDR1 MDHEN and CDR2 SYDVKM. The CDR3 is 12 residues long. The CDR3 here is CASSSVAYEQYF. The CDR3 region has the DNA TGTGCCAGCAGTTCAGTTGCCTACGAGCAGTACTTC.

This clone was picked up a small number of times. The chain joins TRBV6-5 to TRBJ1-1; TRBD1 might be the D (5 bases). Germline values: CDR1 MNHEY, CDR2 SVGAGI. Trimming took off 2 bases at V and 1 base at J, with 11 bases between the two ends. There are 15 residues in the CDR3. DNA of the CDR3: TGTGCCAGCAGTTACAGCGGGACGGGGAACACTGAAGCTTTCTTT. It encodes CASSYSGTGNTEAFF.

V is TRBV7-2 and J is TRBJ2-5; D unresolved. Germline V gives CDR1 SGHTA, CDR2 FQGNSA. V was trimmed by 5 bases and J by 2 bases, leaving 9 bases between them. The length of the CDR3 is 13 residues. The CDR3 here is CASSPLFQETQYF. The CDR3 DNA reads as TGTGCCAGCAGCCCACTTTTTCAAGAGACCCAGTACTTC.

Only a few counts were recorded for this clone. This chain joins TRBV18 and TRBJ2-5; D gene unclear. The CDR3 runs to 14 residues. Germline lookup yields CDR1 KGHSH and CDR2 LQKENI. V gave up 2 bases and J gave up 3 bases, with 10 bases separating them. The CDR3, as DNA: TGTGCCAGCTCACCAAATTCCGGAGAAGAGACCCAGTACTTC. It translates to CASSPNSGEETQYF.

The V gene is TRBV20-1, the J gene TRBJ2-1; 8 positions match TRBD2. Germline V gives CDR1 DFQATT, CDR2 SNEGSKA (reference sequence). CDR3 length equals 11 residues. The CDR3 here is CSRTSSNEQFF. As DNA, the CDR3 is TGCAGCCGGACTAGCAGCAATGAGCAGTTCTTC.